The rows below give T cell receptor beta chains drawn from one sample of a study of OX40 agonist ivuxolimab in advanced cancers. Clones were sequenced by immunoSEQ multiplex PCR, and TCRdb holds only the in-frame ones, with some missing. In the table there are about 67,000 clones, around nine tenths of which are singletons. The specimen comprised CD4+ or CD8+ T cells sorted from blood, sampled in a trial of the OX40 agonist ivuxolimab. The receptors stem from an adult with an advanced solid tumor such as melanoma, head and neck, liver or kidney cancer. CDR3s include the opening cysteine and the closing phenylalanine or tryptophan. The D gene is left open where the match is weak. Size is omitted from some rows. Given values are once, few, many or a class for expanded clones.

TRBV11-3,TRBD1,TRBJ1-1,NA,TGTGCCAGCAGCTCCGACAGGGGGTTCGCTGAAGCTTTCTTT,CASSSDRGFAEAFF
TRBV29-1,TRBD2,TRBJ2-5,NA,TGCAGCGTTGAAACCCCGGGAGGGGAACAAGAGACCCAGTACTTC,CSVETPGGEQETQYF
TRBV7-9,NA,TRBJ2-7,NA,TGTGCCAGCAGCTTAGAGACTAGAGACTACGAGCAGTACTTC,CASSLETRDYEQYF
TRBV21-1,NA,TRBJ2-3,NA,TGTGCCAGGAAACAGGGGAAGCCAGATACGCAGTATTTT,CARKQGKPDTQYF
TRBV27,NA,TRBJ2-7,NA,TGTGCCAGCAGTTTATCGAGGACGAGCTACGAGCAGTACTTC,CASSLSRTSYEQYF
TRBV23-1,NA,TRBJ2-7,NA,TGCGCCAGCAGTCAAGGATTCTACGAGCAGTACTTC,CASSQGFYEQYF
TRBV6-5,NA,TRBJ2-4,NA,TGTGCCAGCAGGCCCCCCGAGGGTGGCAAAAACATTCAGTACTTC,CASRPPEGGKNIQYF
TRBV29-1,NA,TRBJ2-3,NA,TGCAGCTCGGGAATTAGCACAGATACGCAGTATTTT,CSSGISTDTQYF
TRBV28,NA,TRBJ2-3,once,TGTGCCAGCAGTTTATCCCCCCGCGCAGATACGCAGTATTTT,CASSLSPRADTQYF
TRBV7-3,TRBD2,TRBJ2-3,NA,TGTGCCAGCAGCTCCCAGGGAGGGGATACGCAGTATTTT,CASSSQGGDTQYF
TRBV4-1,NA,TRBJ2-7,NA,TGCGCCAGCAGCCAAGGAGGGGTAGCGGCCTCCTACGAGCAGTACTTC,CASSQGGVAASYEQYF
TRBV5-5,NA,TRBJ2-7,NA,TGTGCCAGCAGCTTGATCTACACCAAGGGCCACGAGCAGTACTTC,CASSLIYTKGHEQYF
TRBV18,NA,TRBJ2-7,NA,TGTGCCAGCTCACAGAAGGACGAGCAGTACTTC,CASSQKDEQYF
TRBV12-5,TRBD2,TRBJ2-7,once,TGTGCTAGTGGTTTGGTTCCGATTACGGGACTAGCGGGTTACTACGAGCAGTACTTC,CASGLVPITGLAGYYEQYF
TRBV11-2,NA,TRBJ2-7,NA,TGTGCCAGCAGCTCCTACGAGCAGTACTTC,CASSSYEQYF